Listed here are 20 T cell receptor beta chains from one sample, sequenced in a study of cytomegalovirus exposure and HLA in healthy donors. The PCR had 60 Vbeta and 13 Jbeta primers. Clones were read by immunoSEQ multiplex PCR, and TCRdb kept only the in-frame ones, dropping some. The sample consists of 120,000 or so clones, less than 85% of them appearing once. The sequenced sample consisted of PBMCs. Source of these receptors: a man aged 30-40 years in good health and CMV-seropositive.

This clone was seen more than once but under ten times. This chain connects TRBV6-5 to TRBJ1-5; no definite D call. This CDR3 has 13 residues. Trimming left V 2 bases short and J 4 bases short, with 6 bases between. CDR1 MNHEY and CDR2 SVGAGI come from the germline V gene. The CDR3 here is CASSYDTNQPQHF. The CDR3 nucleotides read TGTGCCAGCAGTTACGACACTAATCAGCCCCAGCATTTT.

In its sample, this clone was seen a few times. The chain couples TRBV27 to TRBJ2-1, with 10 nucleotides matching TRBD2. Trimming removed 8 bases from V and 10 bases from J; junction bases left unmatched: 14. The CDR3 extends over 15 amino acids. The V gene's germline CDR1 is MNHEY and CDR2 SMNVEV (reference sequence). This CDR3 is CASGSLSGGAGEQFF. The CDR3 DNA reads TGTGCCAGCGGCTCCCTGAGCGGGGGGGCTGGGGAGCAGTTCTTC.

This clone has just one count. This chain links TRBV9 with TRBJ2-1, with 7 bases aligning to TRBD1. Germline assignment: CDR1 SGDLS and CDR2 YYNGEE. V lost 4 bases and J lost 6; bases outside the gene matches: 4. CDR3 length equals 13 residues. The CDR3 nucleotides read TGTGCCAGCAGCACGACAGGGTTCAATGAGCAGTTCTTC. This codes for CASSTTGFNEQFF.

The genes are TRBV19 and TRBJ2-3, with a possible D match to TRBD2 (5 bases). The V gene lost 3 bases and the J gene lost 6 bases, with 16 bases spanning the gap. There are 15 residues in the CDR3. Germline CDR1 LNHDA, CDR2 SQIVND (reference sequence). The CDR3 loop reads CASSMMRDSLDTQYF. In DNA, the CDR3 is TGTGCCAGTAGTATGATGAGGGATTCTCTCGATACGCAGTATTTT.

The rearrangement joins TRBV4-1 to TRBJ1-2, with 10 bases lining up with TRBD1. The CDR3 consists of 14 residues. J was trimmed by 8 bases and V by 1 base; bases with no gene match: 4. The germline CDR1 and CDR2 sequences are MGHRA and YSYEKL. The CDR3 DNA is TGCGCCAGCAGCCAAGGACAGGGGGCGACGGGCTACACCTTC. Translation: CASSQGQGATGYTF.

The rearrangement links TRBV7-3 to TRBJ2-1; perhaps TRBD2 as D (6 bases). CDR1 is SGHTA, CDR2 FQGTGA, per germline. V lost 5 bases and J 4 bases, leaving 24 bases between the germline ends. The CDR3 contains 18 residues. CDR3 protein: CASSVYGTHYSSYNEQFF. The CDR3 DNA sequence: TGTGCCAGCAGCGTTTATGGGACTCACTACTCTAGTTACAATGAGCAGTTCTTC.

The CDR3, as DNA: TGCGCCAGCAGTCGGACAGGGGGCTCTCCGGGCGGGGAGCTGTTTTTT. Protein sequence: CASSRTGGSPGGELFF. V gene TRBV4-1 combines with J gene TRBJ2-2, with 11 bases identical to TRBD1. The CDR3 extends over 16 amino acids. The germline V gene encodes CDR1 MGHRA and CDR2 YSYEKL. V shed 6 bases and J 7 bases; nucleotides not matched to a gene: 10.

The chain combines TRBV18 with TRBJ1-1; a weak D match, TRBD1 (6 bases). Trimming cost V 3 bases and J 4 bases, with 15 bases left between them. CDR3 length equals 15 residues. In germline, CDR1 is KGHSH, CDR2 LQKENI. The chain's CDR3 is CASSPSGVGVTEAFF. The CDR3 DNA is TGTGCCAGCTCACCCTCAGGGGTTGGTGTCACTGAAGCTTTCTTT. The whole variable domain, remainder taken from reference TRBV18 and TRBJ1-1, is NAGVMQNPRHLVRRRGQEARLRCSPMKGHSHVYWYRQLPEEGLKFMVYLQKENIIDESGMPKERFSAEFPKEGPSILRIQQVVRGDSAAYFCASSPSGVGVTEAFFGQGTRLTVV.

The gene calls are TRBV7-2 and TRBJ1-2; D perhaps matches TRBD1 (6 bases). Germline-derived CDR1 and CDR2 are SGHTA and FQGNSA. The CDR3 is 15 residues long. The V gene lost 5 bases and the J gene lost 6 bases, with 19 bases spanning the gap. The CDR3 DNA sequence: TGTGCCAGCAGCCCCCAGTGGGGGGGGCGGAATGGCTACACCTTC. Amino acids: CASSPQWGGRNGYTF.

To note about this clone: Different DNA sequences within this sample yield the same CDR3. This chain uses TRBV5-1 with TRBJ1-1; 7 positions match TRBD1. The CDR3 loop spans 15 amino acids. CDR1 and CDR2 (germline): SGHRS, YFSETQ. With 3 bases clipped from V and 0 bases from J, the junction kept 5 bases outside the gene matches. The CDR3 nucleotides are TGCGCCAGCAGCTCGAAACAGGGGATGAACACTGAAGCTTTCTTT. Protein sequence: CASSSKQGMNTEAFF.

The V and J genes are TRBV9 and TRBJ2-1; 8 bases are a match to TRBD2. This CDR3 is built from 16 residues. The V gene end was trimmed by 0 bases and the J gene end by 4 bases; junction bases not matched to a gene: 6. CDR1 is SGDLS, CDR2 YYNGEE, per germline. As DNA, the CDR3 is TGTGCCAGCAGCGTAGGAGGAAGCGGGGGTTACAATGAGCAGTTCTTC. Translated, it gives CASSVGGSGGYNEQFF. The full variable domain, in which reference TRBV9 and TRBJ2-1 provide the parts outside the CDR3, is DSGVTQTPKHLITATGQRVTLRCSPRSGDLSVYWYQQSLDQGLQFLIQYYNGEERAKGNILERFSAQQFPDLHSELNLSSLELGDSALYFCASSVGGSGGYNEQFFGPGTRLTVL.

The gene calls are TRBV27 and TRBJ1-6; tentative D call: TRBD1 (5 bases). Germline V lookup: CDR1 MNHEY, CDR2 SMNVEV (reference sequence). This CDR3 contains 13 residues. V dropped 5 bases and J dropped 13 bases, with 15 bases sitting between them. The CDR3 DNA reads TGTGCCAGCAGTCCCCTGATTGGGGCGCCCCTCCACTTT. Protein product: CASSPLIGAPLHF.

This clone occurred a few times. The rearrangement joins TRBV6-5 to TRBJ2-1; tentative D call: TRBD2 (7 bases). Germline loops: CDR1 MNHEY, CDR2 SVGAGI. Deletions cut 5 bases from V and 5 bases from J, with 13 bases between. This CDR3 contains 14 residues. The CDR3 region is CASSPGEGDNEQFF. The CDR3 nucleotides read TGTGCCAGCAGTCCCGGGGAGGGGGACAATGAGCAGTTCTTC.

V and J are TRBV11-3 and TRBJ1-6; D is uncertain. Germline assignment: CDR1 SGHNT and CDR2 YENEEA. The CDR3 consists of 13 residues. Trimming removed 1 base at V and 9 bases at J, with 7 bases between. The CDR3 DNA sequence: TGTGCCAGCAGCTTAGGCTCCGGTTCACCCCTCCACTTT. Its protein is CASSLGSGSPLHF.

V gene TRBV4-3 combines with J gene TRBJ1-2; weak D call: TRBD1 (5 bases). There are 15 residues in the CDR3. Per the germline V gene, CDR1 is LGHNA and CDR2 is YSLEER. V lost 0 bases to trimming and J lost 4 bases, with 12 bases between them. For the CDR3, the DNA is TGCGCCAGCAGCCAAGATTCAGGGCAGAGCTATGGCTACACCTTC. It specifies CASSQDSGQSYGYTF.

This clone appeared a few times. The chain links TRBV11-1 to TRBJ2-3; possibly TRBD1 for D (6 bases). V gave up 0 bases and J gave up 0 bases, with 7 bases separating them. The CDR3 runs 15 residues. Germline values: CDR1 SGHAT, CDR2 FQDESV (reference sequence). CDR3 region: CASSLAGASTDTQYF. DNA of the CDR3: TGTGCCAGCAGCTTAGCGGGGGCTAGCACAGATACGCAGTATTTT.

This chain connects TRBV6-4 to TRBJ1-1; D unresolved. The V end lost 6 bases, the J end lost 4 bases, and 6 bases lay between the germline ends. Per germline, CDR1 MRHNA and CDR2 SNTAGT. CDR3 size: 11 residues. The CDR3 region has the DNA TGTGCCAGCAGGTGGAGCACTGAAGCTTTCTTT. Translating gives CASRWSTEAFF.

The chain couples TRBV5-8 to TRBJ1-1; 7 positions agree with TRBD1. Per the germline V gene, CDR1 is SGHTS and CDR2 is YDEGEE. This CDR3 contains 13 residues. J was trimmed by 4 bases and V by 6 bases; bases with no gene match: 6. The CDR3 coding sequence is TGTGCCAGCAACAGAGGGGGCTTCACTGAAGCTTTCTTT. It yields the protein CASNRGGFTEAFF.

The chain's CDR3 is CASSQDTALLQETQYF. The CDR3 region has the DNA TGCGCCAGCAGCCAAGATACAGCACTGCTGCAAGAGACCCAGTACTTC. The rearrangement uses TRBV4-3 and TRBJ2-7; D not resolved. The end of the DNA aligns better with TRBJ2-5, so the J call may be wrong. Germline V CDR1 and CDR2: LGHNA, YSLEER. This CDR3 is 16 amino acids long.

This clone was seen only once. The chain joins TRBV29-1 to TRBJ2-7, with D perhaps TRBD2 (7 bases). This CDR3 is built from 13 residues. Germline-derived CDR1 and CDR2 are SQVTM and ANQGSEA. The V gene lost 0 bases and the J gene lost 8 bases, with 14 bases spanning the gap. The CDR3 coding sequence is TGCAGCGTTGAAGATGGGGGGGCAAAAAAGCAGTACTTC. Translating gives CSVEDGGAKKQYF.